This is a list of T cell receptor beta chains from one sample in a study of blood T cell repertoires in COVID-19. Sequenced by immunoSEQ multiplex PCR; TCRdb stores in-frame clones only, minus some. Altogether 250,000 to 350,000 clones are present, 90% being singletons, with the ten largest covering around 4.4%. Input material: PBMCs or T cells enriched from blood (not recorded which). The source of these receptors is a woman in her late teens or twenties with acute COVID-19. Both conserved end residues are part of each CDR3. Each record gives: V gene, D gene, J gene, CDR3 protein. The D gene is left open where the match is weak.

v_gene: TRBV10-3
d_gene: -
j_gene: TRBJ2-7
CDR3aa: CAISERESDEQYF

v_gene: TRBV28
d_gene: -
j_gene: TRBJ1-2
CDR3aa: CASSFHRVYGYTF

v_gene: TRBV6-5
d_gene: -
j_gene: TRBJ1-5
CDR3aa: CASSNAGGGGQPQHF

v_gene: TRBV7-6
d_gene: TRBD2
j_gene: TRBJ2-1
CDR3aa: CASSLGTSGSNEQFF

v_gene: TRBV11-2
d_gene: -
j_gene: TRBJ2-7
CDR3aa: CASSSDSFSYEQYF

v_gene: TRBV6-6
d_gene: -
j_gene: TRBJ2-5
CDR3aa: CASSYGRGREETQYF

v_gene: TRBV19
d_gene: -
j_gene: TRBJ2-2
CDR3aa: CASSIGLGELFF

v_gene: TRBV3-1/TRBV3-2
d_gene: TRBD1
j_gene: TRBJ1-3
CDR3aa: CASSRGGSQGGGNTIYF

v_gene: TRBV11-2
d_gene: -
j_gene: TRBJ2-1
CDR3aa: CAWGDSGNEQFF

v_gene: TRBV2
d_gene: TRBD1
j_gene: TRBJ1-2
CDR3aa: CASSGDQGVKYGYTF

v_gene: TRBV7-2
d_gene: TRBD1
j_gene: TRBJ2-6
CDR3aa: CASSSEGPGQGYGANVLTF

v_gene: TRBV19
d_gene: -
j_gene: TRBJ1-1
CDR3aa: CASCGGLVTEAFF

v_gene: TRBV2
d_gene: -
j_gene: TRBJ1-1
CDR3aa: CASSADRNTEAFF

v_gene: TRBV5-1
d_gene: TRBD2
j_gene: TRBJ2-5
CDR3aa: CASSLGLAGVAETQYF

v_gene: TRBV18
d_gene: -
j_gene: TRBJ2-7
CDR3aa: CASSPPGDNSYEQYF

v_gene: TRBV7-9
d_gene: -
j_gene: TRBJ1-1
CDR3aa: CASRRTANTEAFF

v_gene: TRBV10-3
d_gene: -
j_gene: TRBJ2-1
CDR3aa: CAISADPQADEQFF

v_gene: TRBV19
d_gene: -
j_gene: TRBJ1-5
CDR3aa: CSSRGSSNQPQHF

v_gene: TRBV3-1/TRBV3-2
d_gene: -
j_gene: TRBJ2-1
CDR3aa: CASSPAYNEQFF

v_gene: TRBV10-2
d_gene: TRBD2
j_gene: TRBJ2-2
CDR3aa: CASSQVLAGVSGELFF

v_gene: TRBV7-9
d_gene: -
j_gene: TRBJ2-7
CDR3aa: CASSLGDSFSYEQYF

v_gene: TRBV7-9
d_gene: TRBD1
j_gene: TRBJ1-1
CDR3aa: CASSLVGGRISQAFF

v_gene: TRBV24-1
d_gene: -
j_gene: TRBJ2-1
CDR3aa: CATSDFQLNNEQFF

v_gene: TRBV10-1
d_gene: -
j_gene: TRBJ2-7
CDR3aa: CASSESTAGQYF

v_gene: TRBV9
d_gene: -
j_gene: TRBJ2-5
CDR3aa: CASSVGQNQETQYF

v_gene: TRBV6-6
d_gene: TRBD1
j_gene: TRBJ1-5
CDR3aa: CASRGDRGGAQPQHF

v_gene: TRBV3-1/TRBV3-2
d_gene: -
j_gene: TRBJ1-3
CDR3aa: CASSPRGGSGNTIYF

v_gene: TRBV6-5
d_gene: -
j_gene: TRBJ2-7
CDR3aa: CASSYSRGYEQYF

v_gene: TRBV7-9
d_gene: TRBD1
j_gene: TRBJ1-2
CDR3aa: CASSNSGTGTYGYTF

v_gene: TRBV7-3
d_gene: TRBD2
j_gene: TRBJ2-5
CDR3aa: CASSPSSGILETQYF

v_gene: TRBV24-1
d_gene: -
j_gene: TRBJ2-3
CDR3aa: CATSDLHRDITDTQYF

v_gene: TRBV10-3
d_gene: -
j_gene: TRBJ2-7
CDR3aa: CAISGRVYEQYF

v_gene: TRBV6-2/TRBV6-3
d_gene: -
j_gene: TRBJ2-1
CDR3aa: CASSRRDNEQFF

v_gene: TRBV10-2
d_gene: -
j_gene: TRBJ2-7
CDR3aa: CASASSYEQYF

v_gene: TRBV2
d_gene: TRBD2
j_gene: TRBJ2-5
CDR3aa: CASSNLAGGEETQYF

v_gene: TRBV28
d_gene: TRBD1
j_gene: TRBJ1-1
CDR3aa: CASSSPGGDRGHTEAFF

v_gene: TRBV2
d_gene: -
j_gene: TRBJ2-3
CDR3aa: CASSERRSSTDTQYF

v_gene: TRBV11-2
d_gene: -
j_gene: TRBJ1-5
CDR3aa: CASSIDINGGQPQHF

v_gene: TRBV18
d_gene: TRBD1
j_gene: TRBJ1-2
CDR3aa: CASSPGQTNYGYTF

v_gene: TRBV19
d_gene: -
j_gene: TRBJ1-1
CDR3aa: CATKPWSRNTEAFF

v_gene: TRBV18
d_gene: TRBD2
j_gene: TRBJ2-2
CDR3aa: CASSPPAGGAGELFF

v_gene: TRBV19
d_gene: -
j_gene: TRBJ1-5
CDR3aa: CASGEGLQPQHF

v_gene: TRBV11-1
d_gene: -
j_gene: TRBJ2-2
CDR3aa: CASSLRGTGELFF

v_gene: TRBV14
d_gene: TRBD1
j_gene: TRBJ1-6
CDR3aa: CASSPRAGGNSPLHF

v_gene: TRBV27
d_gene: -
j_gene: TRBJ2-3
CDR3aa: CASSTLRGGVDTQYF

v_gene: TRBV18
d_gene: -
j_gene: TRBJ1-1
CDR3aa: CASSPQGGELATEAFF

v_gene: TRBV3-1/TRBV3-2
d_gene: TRBD1
j_gene: TRBJ1-4
CDR3aa: CASSQADRGRGKLFF

v_gene: TRBV28
d_gene: TRBD1
j_gene: TRBJ1-2
CDR3aa: CASSSPRGAAGYTF

v_gene: TRBV7-2
d_gene: -
j_gene: TRBJ1-1
CDR3aa: CASSTPGRGKNTEAFF

v_gene: TRBV24-1
d_gene: TRBD1
j_gene: TRBJ1-1
CDR3aa: CATSDPDRDEAFF

v_gene: TRBV27
d_gene: -
j_gene: TRBJ1-2
CDR3aa: CASSSDTTPFGYTF

v_gene: TRBV7-9
d_gene: TRBD1
j_gene: TRBJ2-1
CDR3aa: CASSFRQGEYNEQFF

v_gene: TRBV28
d_gene: -
j_gene: TRBJ1-2
CDR3aa: CASSLENYGYTF

v_gene: TRBV28
d_gene: -
j_gene: TRBJ1-6
CDR3aa: CASSSGESPLHF